This T cell receptor beta chain was identified in a study of T cells in localized non-small cell lung cancer. Trimming shortened V by 0 bases and J by 6 bases, and 9 bases separated the two germline ends. Germline CDR1 and CDR2: GTSNPN and SVGIG (reference sequence). The CDR3 consists of 12 residues. Clones were read by immunoSEQ multiplex PCR, and TCRdb kept only the in-frame ones, dropping some. Here the sample spans about 35,000 clones, less than 95% being singletons. Here the sequenced sample was peripheral blood mononuclear cells, taken before any cancer treatment. The clonotype originates from an older female donor with stage II lung adenocarcinoma. This chain connects TRBV30 to TRBJ2-7, with D tentatively TRBD2 (6 bases). This CDR3 is CAWSVQGGEQYF. In DNA form, the CDR3 reads TGTGCCTGGAGTGTGCAGGGAGGCGAGCAGTACTTC.